This T cell receptor (beta chain) was captured in a study of T cells after yellow fever vaccination. About the study: Fractions low in cell number were prepared with SMART-Seq v4 Ultra Low Input.

Production of TCR cDNA was by 5'RACE template switching, which also added a universal primer site and UMIs. TCRdb re-called the 5' RACE reads through MiXCR, storing one row per CDR3 protein. Of 300,000 to 350,000 distinct CDR3 sequences listed, about 10% were seen once; the top ten hold 2.5% to 4%. CDR3 length: 13 residues. Per the germline V gene, CDR1 is SGHTA and CDR2 is FQGNSA. V lost 3 bases to trimming and J lost 2 bases, with 7 bases between them. This rearrangement joins TRBV7-2 to TRBJ1-2; unclear D gene. The sequencing used CD4+ T cells sorted from PBMCs, collected 45 days after the yellow fever booster vaccination. The sequence was obtained from a man younger than 30 who received the YFV17D yellow fever vaccine. DNA of the CDR3: TGTGCCAGCAGCTTCGGGGTAAACTATGGCTACACCTTC. This codes for CASSFGVNYGYTF. Supplemented by reference TRBV7-2 and TRBJ1-2, the full variable domain reads GAGVSQSPSNKVTEKGKDVELRCDPISGHTALYWYRQSLGQGLEFLIYFQGNSAPDKSGLPSDRFSAERTGGSVSTLTIQRTQQEDSAVYLCASSFGVNYGYTFGSGTRLTVV.